This TCR beta chain was documented in a study of blood T cell repertoires in COVID-19 (dated by TCRdb to 2019 to 2021). The study in broad terms: Samples covering the acute and convalescent phases of COVID-19 were provided by collaborators in the United States, Italy and Spain. The material from the prospective study consisted of cDNA or gDNA derived from T cells, B-cell-depleted T cells, or PBMCs. Subjects who had been exposed to COVID-19, were actively infected with it, or had recovered from it provided the deeply sampled blood TCRbeta repertoires that made up the dataset. The repertoires were released in a freely available public database intended as a resource for research on the immune response to SARS-CoV-2. The samples were drawn from two sources: the first 160 participants of the ongoing ImmuneRACE study, and 1,000 to 1,500 subjects contributed by 6 global collaborators. Sample metadata almost always included a de-identified subject ID, COVID-19 status, age in years and sex. HLA class I and class II types, where available, came from metadata supplied by the sample provider rather than from assay-based typing.

About this clone itself: Its antigen remains unidentified. One base away there is no much larger clone; base qualities are not given.

Study-wide findings and limitations: The quantity of clinical and demographic metadata differed by source and by participant and was supplied without curation.

Trimming costs V 0 bases and J 7 bases, and their ends lie 13 bases apart. The CDR3 holds 15 amino acids from the cysteine to the phenylalanine. The kept DNA is CDR3 alone, 45 bases in frame from the first base. The germline V gene (reference sequence) gives CDR1 as SGHAT and CDR2 as FQDESV. The immunoSEQ Assay, a bias-controlled multiplex PCR, was used to amplify TCRbeta CDR3 regions from genomic DNA. Per the source publication's procedure: Nucleated cell counts per sample were estimated from amplification of reference gene primers within the assay. To quantify the absolute abundance of each unique TCRbeta CDR3 rearrangement, sequence reads were collapsed and filtered. Productive Simpson clonality was computed per sample as the square root of Simpson's diversity index over productive rearrangements. Not all clones reach the TCRdb copy of this immuneACCESS table, which keeps in-frame sequences only. Checked studies attribute under half of the gap to unresolved V genes and leave the rest unexplained. The V and J calls and the clone size are those of that table, but D and trimming were determined from the DNA. In this sample the table shows under 250,000 clones, roughly 80% of which occur a single time. Approximately 6% of the sample is held by the ten biggest clonotypes.

Each collaborating institution followed its own protocols to collect whole blood in K2EDTA tubes. For TCRbeta analysis, collaborators shipped samples as frozen whole blood, isolated PBMCs, or DNA extracted from either of those sample types. The sequence is built from TRBV11-1 and TRBJ2-1; the D gene is perhaps TRBD1, on 5 matching bases. This clonotype was sampled from a woman in her 70s with acute or convalescent COVID-19. What was sequenced was peripheral blood. The CDR3 in this case is CASSLAYQGKNEQFF. The base sequence is TGTGCCAGCAGCTTAGCTTATCAGGGAAAAAATGAGCAGTTCTTC.